The 19 T cell receptor beta chains below come from one sample, sequenced in a study of blood T cell repertoires in COVID-19. Clones were read by immunoSEQ multiplex PCR, and TCRdb kept only the in-frame ones, dropping some. This table holds about 290,000 clones, roughly 91% found once. The sequenced material came from peripheral blood. These receptors all stem from a man aged 35 to 55 with acute or convalescent COVID-19.

The gene calls are TRBV18 and TRBJ2-3, with TRBD1 identical over 7 bases. The CDR3 runs 16 residues. CDR1 is KGHSH, CDR2 LQKENI, per germline. After removal of 8 bases from V and 2 bases from J, the junction contained 13 bases not matched to a gene. CDR3 in amino acids: CASAQLGQIDTDTQYF. The CDR3 nucleotides read TGTGCCAGCGCACAGTTGGGACAGATTGACACAGATACGCAGTATTTT.

V usage is TRBV12-1 and J usage is TRBJ1-4; the D segment call TRBD1 is taken from the table without a DNA check. TRBV12-1 is marked as a pseudogene. The CDR3 consists of 21 residues. CDR3 in DNA: TGTGCCAGCAGCTTTGGTCCTTTTACAGGGGGCGAAAGGGCAACTAATGAAAAACTGTTTTTT. It yields the protein CASSFGPFTGGERATNEKLFF.

This chain links TRBV19 with TRBJ2-2; 8 bases agree with TRBD1. CDR1 LNHDA and CDR2 SQIVND come from the germline V gene (reference sequence). The V and J ends lost 10 bases and 5 bases, in that order; junction bases with no gene match: 6. The CDR3 loop spans 13 amino acids. The CDR3 is CATDRGGTGELFF. The DNA for the CDR3 is TGTGCCACTGACAGGGGAGGTACCGGGGAGCTGTTTTTT.

The chain combines TRBV11-2 with TRBJ1-3, with unresolved D. CDR1 and CDR2 from the germline V gene are SGHAT and FQNNGV. The V end lost 2 bases, the J end lost 0 bases, and 11 bases lay between the germline ends. This CDR3 is built from 16 residues. This CDR3 is CASSLNSGTSGNTIYF. In DNA, the CDR3 is TGTGCCAGCAGCTTAAACTCCGGTACCTCTGGAAACACCATATATTTT.

The rearrangement links TRBV19 to TRBJ1-2, with a weak D call TRBD1 (6 bases). Trimming took 7 bases from V and 5 from J, leaving 26 bases between them. CDR3 length: 17 amino acids. From germline, CDR1 is LNHDA and CDR2 SQIVND (reference sequence). CDR3 region: CASKARQEPIGGYGYTF. For the CDR3, the DNA is TGTGCCAGTAAGGCCCGACAGGAGCCTATCGGGGGGTATGGCTACACCTTC.

The gene calls are TRBV7-2 and TRBJ1-1; D possibly corresponds to TRBD1 (5 bases). CDR1 is SGHTA and CDR2 is FQGNSA in the germline V gene. The CDR3 loop spans 15 amino acids. V was clipped by 8 bases and J by 3 bases, with 19 bases between them. The CDR3 loop reads CASPYGGTTHTEAFF. The CDR3 coding sequence is TGTGCCAGCCCCTATGGGGGGACGACACACACTGAAGCTTTCTTT.

The chain has TRBV20-1 and TRBJ2-3; TRBD1 is a possible D gene (6 bases). The germline CDR1 and CDR2 sequences are DFQATT and SNEGSKA (reference sequence). V lost 3 bases to trimming and J lost 0 bases, with 10 bases between them. The CDR3 totals 14 residues. In DNA form, the CDR3 reads TGCAGTGCTAGTACTGGACAGAGCACAGATACGCAGTATTTT. Translated, it gives CSASTGQSTDTQYF.

The chain employs TRBV4-2 and TRBJ1-2, with unresolved D. The germline V gene encodes CDR1 LGHNA and CDR2 YNFKEQ. The V and J ends lost 0 bases and 4 bases respectively, with 15 bases between them. The CDR3 runs 16 residues. The CDR3 loop reads CASSQDIHGTSYGYTF. In DNA form, the CDR3 reads TGTGCCAGCAGCCAAGATATTCACGGCACTAGCTATGGCTACACCTTC.

This chain connects TRBV7-2 to TRBJ1-6, with a tentative D call TRBD1 (5 bases). Per the germline V gene, CDR1 is SGHTA and CDR2 is FQGNSA. Trimming left V 8 bases short and J 10 bases short, with 18 bases between. This CDR3 comprises 14 residues. The CDR3 protein is CASGPTRGSSPLHF. CDR3 nucleotides: TGTGCCAGCGGGCCCACGCGGGGCTCCTCACCCCTCCACTTT. Variable domain in full (rest from reference TRBV7-2 and TRBJ1-6): GAGVSQSPSNKVTEKGKDVELRCDPISGHTALYWYRQSLGQGLEFLIYFQGNSAPDKSGLPSDRFSAERTGGSVSTLTIQRTQQEDSAVYLCASGPTRGSSPLHFGNGTRLTVT.

This sequence joins TRBV5-6 and TRBJ2-1; tentative D call: TRBD1 (6 bases). Germline V CDR1 and CDR2: SGHDT, YYEEEE. V was trimmed by 3 bases and J by 6 bases, leaving 16 bases between them. The CDR3 consists of 15 residues. CDR3 coding DNA: TGTGCCAGCAGCTCCCCAGGGGCTCCTGGCAATGAGCAGTTCTTC. Its translation is CASSSPGAPGNEQFF.

The gene calls are TRBV7-2 and TRBJ2-2, with D unclear. Trimming removed 2 bases at V and 3 bases at J, with 7 bases between. This CDR3 has 14 residues. The germline gives CDR1 SGHTA, CDR2 FQGNSA. CDR3 residues: CASSLRFYTGELFF. CDR3 coding DNA: TGTGCCAGCAGCTTACGGTTTTACACCGGGGAGCTGTTTTTT.

The chain has TRBV10-3 and TRBJ2-3; 8 bases map to TRBD2. Trimming cost V 11 bases and J 1 base; bases outside gene matches: 5. CDR1 is ENHRY, CDR2 SYGVKD, per germline. The CDR3 contains 13 residues. This CDR3 reads CAARGAGTDTQYF. In DNA form, the CDR3 reads TGTGCCGCGCGGGGGGCTGGCACAGATACGCAGTATTTT.

This chain connects TRBV5-4 to TRBJ2-1; 11 bases map to TRBD2. Germline CDR1 SGHNT, CDR2 YYREEE (reference sequence). Trimming at V came to 3 bases and at J to 3 bases, leaving 5 bases not matched to a gene. This CDR3 is built from 16 residues. The CDR3 nucleotides are TGTGCCAGCAGCTCAAGGCTAGCGGGGGGCTACAATGAGCAGTTCTTC. Protein: CASSSRLAGGYNEQFF.

This clone has only one observation. This chain uses TRBV5-1 with TRBJ1-2; D perhaps matches TRBD1 (5 bases). The CDR3 has 17 amino acids. The V end was cut by 0 bases, the J end by 1 base, with 16 bases between. Germline V lookup: CDR1 SGHRS, CDR2 YFSETQ. The CDR3 spells CASSLARAESINYGYTF. The CDR3 DNA reads as TGCGCCAGCAGCTTGGCCAGGGCAGAATCTATTAACTATGGCTACACCTTC.

The chain is built from TRBV7-8 and TRBJ2-1, with D maybe TRBD1 (6 bases). CDR1 and CDR2 (germline): SGHVS, FQNEAQ. V was cut by 0 bases and J by 7 bases, with 7 bases left in between. The CDR3 is 13 residues long. The CDR3 here is CASSLARGNEQFF. CDR3 DNA sequence: TGTGCCAGCAGCTTAGCGAGGGGGAATGAGCAGTTCTTC.

This clone was counted a few times. V gene TRBV6-5 combines with J gene TRBJ1-2; 8 bases align to TRBD1. Germline CDR1 and CDR2: MNHEY and SVGAGI. This CDR3 is built from 15 residues. The V segment lost 0 bases and the J segment 4 bases; nucleotides outside the gene matches: 4. The CDR3 sequence is CASSYSGQGIYGYTF. The CDR3 region has the DNA TGTGCCAGCAGTTACTCTGGACAGGGAATCTATGGCTACACCTTC.

This rearrangement joins TRBV19 to TRBJ1-1, with 7 bases that match TRBD1. The J segment lost 4 bases and the V segment lost 8 bases, leaving 7 bases of the junction unmatched. CDR1 and CDR2 (germline): LNHDA, SQIVND (reference sequence). This CDR3 is built from 13 residues. The CDR3 DNA reads TGTGCCAGTGAAGGGGGCGCGTTCACTGAAGCTTTCTTT. Translated, it gives CASEGGAFTEAFF.

V and J are TRBV20-1 and TRBJ2-5, with 9 bases that match TRBD1. The CDR3 length is 14 residues. V was clipped by 3 bases and J by 5 bases; unmatched bases: 7. Per the germline V gene, CDR1 is DFQATT and CDR2 is SNEGSKA (reference sequence). CDR3 nucleotides: TGCAGTGCTAGTTTACAGGGGGCAGGGGAGACCCAGTACTTC. Protein product: CSASLQGAGETQYF.

The chain has TRBV9 and TRBJ2-1, with TRBD2 matching 9 bases. V was pared by 4 bases and J by 2 bases, with 7 bases of the junction left unmatched. This CDR3 region has 16 residues. CDR1 is SGDLS, CDR2 YYNGEE, per germline. The DNA of the CDR3 is TGTGCCAGCAGCCCCAGACGCGGGGGGGCCTACAATGAGCAGTTCTTC. This translates into CASSPRRGGAYNEQFF.